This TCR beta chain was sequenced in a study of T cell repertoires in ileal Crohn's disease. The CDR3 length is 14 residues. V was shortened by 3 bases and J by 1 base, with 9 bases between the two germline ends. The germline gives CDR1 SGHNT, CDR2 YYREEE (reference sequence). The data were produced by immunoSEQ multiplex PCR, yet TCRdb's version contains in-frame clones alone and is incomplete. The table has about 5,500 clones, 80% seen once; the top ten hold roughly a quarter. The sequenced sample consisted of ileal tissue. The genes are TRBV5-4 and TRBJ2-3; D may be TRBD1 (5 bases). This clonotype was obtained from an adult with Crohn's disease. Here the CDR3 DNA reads TGTGCCAGCAGCTCGTTAGGGGGCACAGATACGCAGTATTTT. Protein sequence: CASSSLGGTDTQYF.